This T cell receptor (beta chain) appears in the sequencing data of a study of cytomegalovirus exposure and HLA in healthy donors. The CDR3 length is 15 residues. The V segment lost 9 bases and the J segment 2 bases; nucleotides outside the gene matches: 12. In germline, CDR1 is MNHEY, CDR2 SVGAGI. Healthy people donating bone marrow made up the donors. The PCR was carried out with 60 Vbeta primers and 13 Jbeta primers. Produced via immunoSEQ multiplex PCR; TCRdb's table is partial and in-frame only. The sample lists approximately 200,000 clones, approximately 80% occurring once. Source material: PBMCs. The chain employs TRBV6-5 and TRBJ1-2; 7 positions match TRBD1. This receptor was identified in a woman under 30 in good health and CMV-seropositive. DNA for the CDR3: TGTGCCAGTACCTTATCCCGACAGGGAAACTATGGCTACACCTTC. Its protein is CASTLSRQGNYGYTF.